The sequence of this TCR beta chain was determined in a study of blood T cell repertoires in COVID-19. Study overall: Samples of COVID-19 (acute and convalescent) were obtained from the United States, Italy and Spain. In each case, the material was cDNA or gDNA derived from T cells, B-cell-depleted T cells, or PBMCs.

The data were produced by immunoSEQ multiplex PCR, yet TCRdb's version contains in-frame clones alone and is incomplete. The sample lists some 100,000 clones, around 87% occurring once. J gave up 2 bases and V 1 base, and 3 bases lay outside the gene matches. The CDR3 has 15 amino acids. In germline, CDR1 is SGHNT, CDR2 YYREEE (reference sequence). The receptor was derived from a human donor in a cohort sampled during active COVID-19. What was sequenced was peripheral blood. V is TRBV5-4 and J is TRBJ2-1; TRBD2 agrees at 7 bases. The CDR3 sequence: CASSLSGGPYNEQFF. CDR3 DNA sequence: TGTGCCAGCAGCTTGTCGGGGGGACCCTACAATGAGCAGTTCTTC. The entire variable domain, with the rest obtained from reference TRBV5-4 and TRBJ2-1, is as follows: ETGVTQSPTHLIKTRGQQVTLRCSSQSGHNTVSWYQQALGQGPQFIFQYYREEENGRGNFPPRFSGLQFPNYSSELNVNALELDDSALYLCASSLSGGPYNEQFFGPGTRLTVL.